The entry below describes one TCR beta chain. Its target is not known. CDR1 is MGHDK, CDR2 SYGVNS, per germline. J lost 4 bases, V lost 6 bases, and 7 bases had no gene match. The CDR3 length is 14 residues. Assay: immunoSEQ multiplex PCR; the TCRdb copy retains only in-frame clones and omits some. The profile shows approximately 2.3 million clones, more than 80% of them singletons. This record comes from a study of shared clonotypes between healthy human individuals. Study conclusions and caveats: On the whole, naive subsets had larger estimated richness than memory subsets had.

The receptor was isolated from a man younger than 35 in good health. Some clones in this sample may be carry-over from other donors' samples. The sample taken for sequencing was naive CD4+ T cells from PBMCs. Subset of the sample: CD45RA+ positively selected. The chain is built from TRBV25-1 and TRBJ2-3, with TRBD2 matching over 7 bases. The CDR3 region is CASRNLGGADTQYF. The CDR3 region has the DNA TGTGCCAGCAGAAACTTGGGGGGGGCAGATACGCAGTATTTT.